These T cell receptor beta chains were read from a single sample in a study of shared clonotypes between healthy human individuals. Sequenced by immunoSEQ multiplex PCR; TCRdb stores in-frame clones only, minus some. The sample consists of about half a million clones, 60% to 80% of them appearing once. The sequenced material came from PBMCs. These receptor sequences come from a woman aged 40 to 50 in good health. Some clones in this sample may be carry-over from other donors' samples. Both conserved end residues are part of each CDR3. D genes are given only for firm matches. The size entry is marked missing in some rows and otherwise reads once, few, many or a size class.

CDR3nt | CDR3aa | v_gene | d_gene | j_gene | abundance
TGTGCCAGCGCCCGGGAGACCCACAATGAGCAGTTCTTC | CASARETHNEQFF | TRBV2 | NA | TRBJ2-1 | NA
TGTGCCAGTAGTGCCAGGGGGGCGAACACTGAAGCTTTCTTT | CASSARGANTEAFF | TRBV19 | TRBD1 | TRBJ1-1 | NA
TGTGCCAGCAGCCAAACCATAGCGGAGGGGAGGACCGGGGAGCTGTTTTTT | CASSQTIAEGRTGELFF | TRBV4-2 | NA | TRBJ2-2 | NA
TGTGCCGGCAGTTTCTCAGCGGGCAATGAGCAGTTCTTC | CAGSFSAGNEQFF | TRBV6-5 | NA | TRBJ2-1 | NA
TGTGCCAGCACCCAGACAAGAGGAAATTCACCCCTCCACTTT | CASTQTRGNSPLHF | TRBV28 | NA | TRBJ1-6 | NA
TGCGCCAGCAGCCAAGAGACAGCCAACACCGGGGAGCTGTTTTTT | CASSQETANTGELFF | TRBV4-1 | NA | TRBJ2-2 | NA
TGCAGCGTCAGTGGGGTTTCCAACGAGCAGTACTTC | CSVSGVSNEQYF | TRBV29-1 | NA | TRBJ2-7 | NA
TGCAGTGCTAGAGCCCGTTACGAGCAGTACTTC | CSARARYEQYF | TRBV20-1 | NA | TRBJ2-7 | NA
TGCGCCAGCAGCTTCCAAGATAACACTGAAGCTTTCTTT | CASSFQDNTEAFF | TRBV5-1 | NA | TRBJ1-1 | NA
TGTGCCAGCACCGCGGGAGGGAAAGATGAGCAGTTCTTC | CASTAGGKDEQFF | TRBV6-1 | TRBD2 | TRBJ2-1 | NA
TGTGCCACCAGCAGAGACCGGGGTTTCGGGGAAAAACTGTTTTTT | CATSRDRGFGEKLFF | TRBV15 | NA | TRBJ1-4 | NA
TGTGCCAGCAGTGACGTACGGGGCGGCTACGAGCAGTACTTC | CASSDVRGGYEQYF | TRBV6-4 | NA | TRBJ2-7 | NA
TGTGCCAGCAGAGGGGGGACTAATGAAAAACTGTTTTTT | CASRGGTNEKLFF | TRBV7-9 | NA | TRBJ1-4 | NA
TGCGCCAGCAGCTTGGGGGGACAGCTGAACACTGAAGCTTTCTTT | CASSLGGQLNTEAFF | TRBV5-1 | TRBD1 | TRBJ1-1 | NA
TGTGCCAGCAGTGAAGAGGTTTTTATAGGCTACACCTTC | CASSEEVFIGYTF | TRBV6-1 | NA | TRBJ1-2 | once
TGTGCCAGTAGTATGAGGGACGGGAGCACAGATACGCAGTATTTT | CASSMRDGSTDTQYF | TRBV19 | NA | TRBJ2-3 | once
TGCGCCAGCAGCCAAGGCGGCTTGCCTTCCTACGAGCAGTACTTC | CASSQGGLPSYEQYF | TRBV4-1 | NA | TRBJ2-7 | NA
TGCAGCGTTGATCGCGACACCGGGGAGCTGTTTTTT | CSVDRDTGELFF | TRBV29-1 | NA | TRBJ2-2 | few
TGTGCCAGCAGTTTATACCAGGGAAGGGGGGACGGCGGCAATCAGCCCCAGCATTTT | CASSLYQGRGDGGNQPQHF | TRBV27 | NA | TRBJ1-5 | NA
TGTGCCAGCGGGCAGGAAGCGGAAAAACTGTTTTTT | CASGQEAEKLFF | TRBV7-6 | NA | TRBJ1-4 | NA
TGTGCCAGCAGCTCAGGGGGAGTGAACACTGAAGCTTTCTTT | CASSSGGVNTEAFF | TRBV28 | TRBD1 | TRBJ1-1 | NA
TGTGCCAGCAAAACTCGTACTAGCACAGATACGCAGTATTTT | CASKTRTSTDTQYF | TRBV6-6 | NA | TRBJ2-3 | once
TGTGCCAGCAGCTTAGGCCTAGGGGACCGCCTTGGGGACTTC | CASSLGLGDRLGDF | TRBV11-2 | NA | TRBJ2-7 | NA
TGTGCCAGCAGAACGGAACAGGGTGACTATGGCTACACCTTC | CASRTEQGDYGYTF | TRBV2 | NA | TRBJ1-2 | NA
TGTGCCAGCAGCCGGGACAGGGGGTACACTGAAGCTTTCTTT | CASSRDRGYTEAFF | TRBV6-5 | TRBD1 | TRBJ1-1 | NA